Given below is one T cell receptor beta chain in context. Its antigen remains unidentified. Method: immunoSEQ multiplex PCR; TCRdb's copy keeps in-frame clones and lacks some. Of some 180,000 clones in the sample, roughly 86% were seen once. The data belong to a study of cytomegalovirus exposure and HLA in healthy donors. General study findings and limits: In vitro experiments confirmed that a few CMV-associated chains were specific for CMV antigens.

Sequencing was performed on PBMCs. The receptor's source is a man aged 30 to 39 in good health and CMV-seropositive.

The CDR3 spells CASSLGESGTEAFF. CDR3 nucleotides: TGTGCCAGCAGCTTGGGGGAGTCGGGCACTGAAGCTTTCTTT. J is TRBJ1-1 and V is TRBV7-9; D is possibly TRBD1 (5 bases). The CDR3 contains 14 residues. With 3 bases removed from V and 4 bases from J, the gap between germline ends came to 12 bases. From germline, CDR1 is SEHNR and CDR2 FQNEAQ (reference sequence).